These 27 T cell receptor beta chains were sequenced from one sample in a study of cytomegalovirus exposure and HLA in healthy donors. Primers: 60 Vbeta forward and 13 Jbeta reverse. Profiling relied on immunoSEQ multiplex PCR, and the TCRdb table lists in-frame clones only, not all of them. Of fewer than 250,000 clones in the sample, 87% are singletons; the top ten hold 1.1%. Sequencing was performed on PBMCs. Source of these receptors: a boy between 2 and 10 years old in good health and CMV-seronegative.

The chain has TRBV25-1 and TRBJ1-4; 7 nucleotides align to TRBD1. The CDR3 covers 15 residues. Germline lookup yields CDR1 MGHDK and CDR2 SYGVNS. V lost 5 bases, J lost 4 bases, and 7 bases stayed unmatched. Written as DNA, the CDR3 is TGTGCCAGCAGTCTACTGACAGGGTATAATGAAAAACTGTTTTTT. Its translation is CASSLLTGYNEKLFF.

The sample holds one count of this clone. The chain employs TRBV7-2 and TRBJ2-2; TRBD1 might be the D (6 bases). The CDR3 is 13 residues long. Germline values: CDR1 SGHTA, CDR2 FQGNSA. V lost 5 bases, J lost 5 bases, and 9 bases lay in between. The CDR3 is CASSPQGTGELFF. CDR3 nucleotide sequence: TGTGCCAGCAGCCCACAGGGAACCGGGGAGCTGTTTTTT.

The chain uses TRBV6-1 and TRBJ2-5; TRBD2 might be the D (5 bases). The J call is doubtful: the DNA matches TRBJ2-7 better. Germline-derived CDR1 and CDR2 are MNHNS and SASEGT. The CDR3 length is 15 residues. CDR3 DNA: TGTGCCAGCAGTGTAAGCGGACCGGAGAACTACGAGCAGTACTTC. Amino acids: CASSVSGPENYEQYF.

This clone appeared a single time. The rearrangement joins TRBV2 to TRBJ2-1; 8 bases fit TRBD1. Germline CDR1 is SNHLY and CDR2 is FYNNEI. The CDR3 runs to 14 residues. Trimming took 3 bases from V and 7 from J; bases not matched to a gene: 5. The CDR3 DNA reads as TGTGCCAGCAGTGAGGACAGGGTGGGGAATGAGCAGTTCTTC. Protein: CASSEDRVGNEQFF.

This chain connects TRBV15 to TRBJ2-7, with 10 bases lining up with TRBD2. This CDR3 has 14 amino acids. V gave up 3 bases and J gave up 5 bases; unmatched junction bases: 4. The V gene's germline CDR1 is LNHNV and CDR2 YYDKDF (reference sequence). The CDR3 sequence: CATSRVAGGNEQYF. The CDR3 DNA reads TGTGCCACCAGCAGGGTAGCGGGGGGTAACGAGCAGTACTTC. The full variable domain, completed using reference TRBV15 and TRBJ2-7, is DAMVIQNPRYQVTQFGKPVTLSCSQTLNHNVMYWYQQKSSQAPKLLFHYYDKDFNNEADTPDNFQSRRPNTSFCFLDIRSPGLGDTAMYLCATSRVAGGNEQYFGPGTRLTVT.

The rearrangement joins TRBV6-1 to TRBJ1-5, with 11 bases aligning to TRBD1. The CDR3 consists of 17 residues. The germline CDR1 and CDR2 sequences are MNHNS and SASEGT. The ends lost 3 bases at V and 2 bases at J; junction bases unmatched: 6. CDR3 in DNA: TGTGCCAGCAGTGACCGCTGGGACAGGGGGGGCAATCAGCCCCAGCATTTT. This translates into CASSDRWDRGGNQPQHF.

The chain combines TRBV19 with TRBJ1-4; 8 bases align to TRBD1. The germline V gene encodes CDR1 LNHDA and CDR2 SQIVND (reference sequence). The V gene end was trimmed by 5 bases and the J gene end by 3 bases; junction bases not matched to a gene: 2. The CDR3 extends over 14 amino acids. The CDR3, as DNA: TGTGCCAGTAGTCCGACAGGGGCTAATGAAAAACTGTTTTTT. Translated: CASSPTGANEKLFF.

The rearrangement joins TRBV28 to TRBJ1-5; 10 nucleotides agree with TRBD1. V lost 4 bases to trimming and J lost 2 bases; unmatched junction nucleotides: 5. This CDR3 region has 16 residues. Germline CDR1 MDHEN, CDR2 SYDVKM. The CDR3 spells CASSSRQGAGNQPQHF. The CDR3 DNA follows: TGTGCCAGCAGTTCCCGACAGGGGGCGGGCAATCAGCCCCAGCATTTT.

A few counts support this clone. The chain has TRBV28 and TRBJ1-6, with D possibly matching TRBD1 (6 bases). V lost 5 bases and J lost 3, with 14 bases in between. CDR1 MDHEN and CDR2 SYDVKM come from the germline V gene. The CDR3 contains 16 residues. The CDR3 sequence is CASSGTRGLYNSPLHF. The CDR3, as DNA: TGTGCCAGCAGTGGGACCAGGGGCCTCTATAATTCACCCCTCCACTTT. The full variable domain, with the rest looked up from reference TRBV28 and TRBJ1-6, is DVKVTQSSRYLVKRTGEKVFLECVQDMDHENMFWYRQDPGLGLRLIYFSYDVKMKEKGDIPEGYSVSREKKERFSLILESASTNQTSMYLCASSGTRGLYNSPLHFGNGTRLTVT.

CDR3 in amino acids: CSVEERDSYFLKQYF. CDR3 bases: TGCAGCGTTGAAGAGCGGGACAGCTACTTCTTAAAGCAGTACTTC. This chain joins TRBV29-1 and TRBJ2-7; TRBD1 is a possible D gene (7 bases). V was clipped by 0 bases and J by 8 bases, with 20 bases between them. The CDR3 has 15 residues. Per the germline V gene, CDR1 is SQVTM and CDR2 is ANQGSEA.

The V call is TRBV28, the J call TRBJ2-1, with a weak D call TRBD1 (6 bases). V was pared by 5 bases and J by 5 bases, with 19 bases between. Germline V gene data show CDR1 as MDHEN and CDR2 as SYDVKM. This CDR3 has 16 amino acids. CDR3 residues: CASSPGTLERNNEQFF. The CDR3 coding sequence is TGTGCCAGCAGTCCAGGGACACTGGAGCGTAACAATGAGCAGTTCTTC.

The J gene is TRBJ2-3, the V gene TRBV18; 10 nucleotides line up with TRBD1. The germline V gene encodes CDR1 KGHSH and CDR2 LQKENI. This CDR3 region has 17 residues. V lost 2 bases, J lost 0 bases, and 5 bases stayed unmatched. The CDR3 loop is CASSPRGQGSSTDTQYF. Written as DNA, the CDR3 is TGTGCCAGCTCACCAAGGGGACAGGGGTCGAGCACAGATACGCAGTATTTT.

This clone was found once. This rearrangement joins TRBV29-1 to TRBJ2-5; TRBD2 matches at 7 bases. The CDR3 consists of 16 residues. Germline V lookup: CDR1 SQVTM, CDR2 ANQGSEA. With 3 bases clipped from V and 5 bases from J, the junction kept 15 bases outside the gene matches. CDR3 nucleotides: TGCAGCGTTGAGGGTTCCAGAGCGGGGCTGCGGGAGACCCAGTACTTC. As protein: CSVEGSRAGLRETQYF.

This clone occurred once. The V and J genes are TRBV6-1 and TRBJ2-5; 10 positions match TRBD2. The last part of the DNA fits TRBJ2-7 better; the J call may be wrong. This CDR3 contains 14 residues. CDR1 is MNHNS and CDR2 is SASEGT in the germline V gene. CDR3 in DNA: TGTGCCAGCAGTACTTCTAGCGGGGGCTACGAGCAGTACTTC. This codes for CASSTSSGGYEQYF.

V and J are TRBV28 and TRBJ2-3; 8 bases fit TRBD2. The length of the CDR3 is 16 residues. V shed 5 bases and J 1 base; nucleotides not matched to a gene: 8. In germline, CDR1 is MDHEN, CDR2 SYDVKM. The CDR3 region is CASSGTGAGGTDTQYF. In DNA, the CDR3 is TGTGCCAGCAGTGGAACCGGAGCGGGGGGCACAGATACGCAGTATTTT.

The chain joins TRBV2 to TRBJ2-7; D might be TRBD1 (6 bases). The CDR3 is made up of 12 amino acids. CDR1 and CDR2 from the germline V gene are SNHLY and FYNNEI. Trimming removed 7 bases from V and 7 bases from J, with 14 bases in between. CDR3 sequence: CASISQGREQYF. CDR3 nucleotide sequence: TGTGCCAGCATCTCCCAGGGGAGAGAGCAGTACTTC.

The gene calls are TRBV27 and TRBJ2-5, with 7 bases identical to TRBD1. This CDR3 has 14 amino acids. The germline gives CDR1 MNHEY, CDR2 SMNVEV (reference sequence). After removal of 3 bases from V and 0 bases from J, the junction contained 1 base not matched to a gene. CDR3 sequence: CASSLGQYQETQYF. The CDR3 bases are TGTGCCAGCAGTTTGGGACAGTACCAAGAGACCCAGTACTTC.

The J gene is TRBJ1-2, the V gene TRBV28; no clear D. Germline values: CDR1 MDHEN, CDR2 SYDVKM. The CDR3 sequence is 10 residues long. Trimming stripped 5 bases from V and 8 bases from J, with 6 bases between. Written as DNA, the CDR3 is TGTGCCAGCAGTCATCGGGGCTACACCTTC. This sequence encodes CASSHRGYTF.

V and J are TRBV5-7 and TRBJ1-4, with a tentative D call TRBD1 (5 bases). TRBV5-7 is recorded as an ORF, its role being uncertain. The CDR3 has 15 residues. Trimming stripped 2 bases from V and 5 bases from J, with 13 bases between. CDR3 DNA sequence: TGTGCCAGCAGCTTATGCGGGACGGAAAATGAAAAACTGTTTTTT. Encoded protein: CASSLCGTENEKLFF.

The genes are TRBV7-9 and TRBJ2-5, with TRBD2 matching 7 bases. Germline V lookup: CDR1 SEHNR, CDR2 FQNEAQ (reference sequence). V dropped 2 bases and J dropped 11; count of bases not matched to a gene: 14. CDR3 length equals 15 residues. In DNA, the CDR3 is TGTGCCAGCAGCTTAAGGGGAGGGAACCTTATGGAGCAGTACTTC. Its translation: CASSLRGGNLMEQYF.

The chain links TRBV5-6 to TRBJ2-1; TRBD2 matches at 10 bases. The V and J ends lost 3 bases and 2 bases, in that order; junction bases with no gene match: 11. CDR3 length: 18 amino acids. Germline assignment: CDR1 SGHDT and CDR2 YYEEEE. The CDR3 loop reads CASSSGSSGRRTYNEQFF. DNA for the CDR3: TGTGCCAGCAGCTCCGGCTCTAGCGGGAGAAGAACCTACAATGAGCAGTTCTTC.

This clone has a single count. The chain is built from TRBV9 and TRBJ1-1; 8 bases map to TRBD1. Per the germline V gene, CDR1 is SGDLS and CDR2 is YYNGEE. J gave up 1 base and V 3 bases, and 5 bases lay outside the gene matches. There are 15 residues in the CDR3. CDR3 loop: CASSGFRGRNTEAFF. The CDR3 bases are TGTGCCAGCAGCGGATTCAGGGGGCGGAACACTGAAGCTTTCTTT.

This sequence joins TRBV28 and TRBJ1-1, with 7 bases fitting TRBD1. Trimming at V came to 8 bases and at J to 5 bases, leaving 5 bases not matched to a gene. This CDR3 has 12 residues. Germline V gene lookup returns CDR1 MDHEN and CDR2 SYDVKM. This CDR3 is CASQQGRTEAFF. The CDR3 region has the DNA TGTGCCAGCCAACAGGGGAGGACTGAAGCTTTCTTT.

The chain has TRBV11-2 and TRBJ2-5, with D perhaps matching TRBD2 (5 bases). CDR1 and CDR2 from the germline V gene are SGHAT and FQNNGV. Trimming took off 1 base at V and 0 bases at J, with 15 bases between the two ends. CDR3 length: 17 amino acids. The CDR3 sequence is CASSLGLGPRDQETQYF. In nucleotides, the CDR3 is TGTGCCAGCAGCTTAGGTCTTGGGCCGAGGGACCAAGAGACCCAGTACTTC.

The J gene is TRBJ1-4, the V gene TRBV2; 10 bases agree with TRBD1. J gave up 7 bases and V 8 bases, and 7 bases lay outside the gene matches. Germline CDR1 and CDR2: SNHLY and FYNNEI. The CDR3 extends over 14 amino acids. CDR3 protein: CASGDRGFSEKLFF. CDR3 sequence (DNA): TGTGCCAGCGGGGACAGGGGATTTAGTGAAAAACTGTTTTTT.

The chain is built from TRBV27 and TRBJ2-3; D unresolved. The CDR3 runs 14 residues. Germline V gene sequence: CDR1 MNHEY, CDR2 SMNVEV (reference sequence). The V end was cut by 8 bases, the J end by 0 bases, with 12 bases between. The CDR3 sequence is CASAPETSTDTQYF. For the CDR3, the DNA is TGTGCCAGCGCCCCAGAGACTAGCACAGATACGCAGTATTTT.

The chain carries TRBV2 and TRBJ1-4, with 7 bases lining up with TRBD1. From germline, CDR1 is SNHLY and CDR2 FYNNEI. The CDR3 totals 18 residues. Trimming removed 1 base from V and 0 bases from J; junction bases left unmatched: 8. Written as DNA, the CDR3 is TGTGCCAGCAGTGAAGTTAGGGACAGCGCAGCAACTAATGAAAAACTGTTTTTT. Amino acids: CASSEVRDSAATNEKLFF.